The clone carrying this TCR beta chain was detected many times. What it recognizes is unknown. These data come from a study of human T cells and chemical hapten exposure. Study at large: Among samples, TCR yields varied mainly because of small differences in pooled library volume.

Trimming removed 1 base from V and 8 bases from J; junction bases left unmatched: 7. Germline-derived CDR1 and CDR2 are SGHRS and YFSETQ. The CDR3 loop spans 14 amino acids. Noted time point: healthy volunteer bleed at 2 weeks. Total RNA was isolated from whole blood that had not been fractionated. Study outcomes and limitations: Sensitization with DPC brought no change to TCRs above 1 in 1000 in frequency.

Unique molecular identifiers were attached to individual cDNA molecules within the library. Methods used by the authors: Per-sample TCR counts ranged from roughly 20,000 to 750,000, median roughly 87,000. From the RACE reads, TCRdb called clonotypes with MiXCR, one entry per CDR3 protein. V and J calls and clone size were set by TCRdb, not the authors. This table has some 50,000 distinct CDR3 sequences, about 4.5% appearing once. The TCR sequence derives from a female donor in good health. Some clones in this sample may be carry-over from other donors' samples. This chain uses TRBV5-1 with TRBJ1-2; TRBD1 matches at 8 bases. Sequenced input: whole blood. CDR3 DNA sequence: TGCGCCAGCAGCTTGCAGACAGGGGTCGACGGCTACACCTTC. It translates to CASSLQTGVDGYTF.